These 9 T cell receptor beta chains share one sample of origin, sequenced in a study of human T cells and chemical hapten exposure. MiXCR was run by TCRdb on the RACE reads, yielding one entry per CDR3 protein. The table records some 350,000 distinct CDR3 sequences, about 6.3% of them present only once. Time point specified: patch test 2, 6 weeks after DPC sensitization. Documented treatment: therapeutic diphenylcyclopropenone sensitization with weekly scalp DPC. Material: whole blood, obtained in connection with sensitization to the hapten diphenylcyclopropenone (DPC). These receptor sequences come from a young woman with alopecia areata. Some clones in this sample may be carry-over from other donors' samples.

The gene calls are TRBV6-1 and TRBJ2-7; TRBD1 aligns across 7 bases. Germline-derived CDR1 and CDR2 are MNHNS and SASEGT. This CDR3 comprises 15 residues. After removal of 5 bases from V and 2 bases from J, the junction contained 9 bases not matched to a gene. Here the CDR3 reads CASSRTRDSTYEQYF. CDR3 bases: TGTGCCAGCAGTAGGACCCGGGACAGTACCTACGAGCAGTACTTC.

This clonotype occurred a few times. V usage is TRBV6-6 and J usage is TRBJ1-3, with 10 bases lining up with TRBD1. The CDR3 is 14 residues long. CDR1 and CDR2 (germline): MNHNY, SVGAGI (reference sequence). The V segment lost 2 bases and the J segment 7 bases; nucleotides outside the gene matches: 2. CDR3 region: CASSYRDRGNTIYF. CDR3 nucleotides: TGTGCCAGCAGTTACCGGGACAGGGGTAACACCATATATTTT.

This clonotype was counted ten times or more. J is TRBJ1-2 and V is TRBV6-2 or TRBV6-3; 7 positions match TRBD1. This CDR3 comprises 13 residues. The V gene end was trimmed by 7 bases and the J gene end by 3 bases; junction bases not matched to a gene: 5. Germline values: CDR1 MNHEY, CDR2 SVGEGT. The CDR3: CASKGATDYGYTF. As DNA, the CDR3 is TGTGCCAGCAAGGGGGCGACCGACTATGGCTACACCTTC.

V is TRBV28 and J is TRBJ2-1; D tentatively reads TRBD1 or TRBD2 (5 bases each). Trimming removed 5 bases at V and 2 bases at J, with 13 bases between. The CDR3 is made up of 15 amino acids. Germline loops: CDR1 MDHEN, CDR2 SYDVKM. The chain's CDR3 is CASSIREITYNEQFF. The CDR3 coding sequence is TGTGCCAGCAGTATCAGGGAGATCACCTACAATGAGCAGTTCTTC.

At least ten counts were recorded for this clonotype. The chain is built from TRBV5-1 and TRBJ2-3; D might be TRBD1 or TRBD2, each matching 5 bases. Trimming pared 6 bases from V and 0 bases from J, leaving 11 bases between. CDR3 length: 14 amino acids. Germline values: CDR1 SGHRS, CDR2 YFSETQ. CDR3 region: CASTGTVSTDTQYF. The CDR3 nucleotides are TGCGCCAGCACCGGGACGGTGAGCACAGATACGCAGTATTTT.

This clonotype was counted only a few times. CDR3 sequence: CATSRDRGGVGNTIYF. CDR3 nucleotides: TGTGCCACCAGCAGAGATAGAGGAGGGGTTGGAAACACCATATATTTT. This chain connects TRBV15 to TRBJ1-3; the D gene is possibly TRBD1 (5 bases). The CDR3 is 16 amino acids. V was cut by 0 bases and J by 3 bases, with 12 bases left in between. Germline values: CDR1 LNHNV, CDR2 YYDKDF (reference sequence).

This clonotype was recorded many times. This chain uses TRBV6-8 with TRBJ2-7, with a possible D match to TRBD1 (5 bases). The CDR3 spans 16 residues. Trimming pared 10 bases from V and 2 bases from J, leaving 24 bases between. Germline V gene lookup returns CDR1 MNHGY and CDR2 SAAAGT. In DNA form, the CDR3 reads TGTGCCAACCGGACATTCCCACCCAAGAAACCCTACGAGCAGTACTTC. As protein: CANRTFPPKKPYEQYF.

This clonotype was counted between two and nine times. CDR3 nucleotide sequence: TGTGCCAGCAGTTTATTTGGGGGGAGCAATCAGCCCCAGCATTTT. Translated, it gives CASSLFGGSNQPQHF. This chain links TRBV6-2 or TRBV6-3 with TRBJ1-5, with D maybe TRBD1 (5 bases). The CDR3 has 15 residues. Trimming pared 4 bases from V and 1 base from J, leaving 11 bases between. Germline values: CDR1 MNHEY, CDR2 SVGEGT.

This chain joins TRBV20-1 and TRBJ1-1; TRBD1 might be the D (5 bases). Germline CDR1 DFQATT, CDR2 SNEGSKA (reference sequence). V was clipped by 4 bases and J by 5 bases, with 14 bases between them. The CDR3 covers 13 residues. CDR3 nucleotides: TGCAGTGCTATCCCAAGGGGTGGAACTGAAGCTTTCTTT. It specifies CSAIPRGGTEAFF.